This TCR beta chain originates from a study of blood T cell repertoires in COVID-19. The wider study: PBMCs, B-cell-depleted T cells, or T cells were the source of the cDNA or gDNA that made up the material.

TCRdb's table, derived via immunoSEQ multiplex PCR, lists solely in-frame clones and lacks some. Here the sample spans approximately 71,000 clones, 65% to 80% being singletons. The length of the CDR3 is 16 residues. The V segment lost 6 bases and the J segment 0 bases; nucleotides outside the gene matches: 4. Germline values: CDR1 MNHEY, CDR2 SMNVEV (reference sequence). The sample comprised peripheral blood. The receptor comes from a man aged 55 to 70 with active or convalescent COVID-19. The chain carries TRBV27 and TRBJ2-2; 10 bases are a match to TRBD2. CDR3 amino acids: CASSSSGGTNTGELFF. As DNA, the CDR3 is TGTGCCAGCAGCAGTAGCGGGGGGACGAACACCGGGGAGCTGTTTTTT.